The 16 T cell receptor beta chains reported below all come from one sample, sequenced in a study of human T cells and chemical hapten exposure. The time point is: healthy volunteer bleed at 6 weeks. Sequencing started from total RNA isolated from unfractionated whole blood. TCRdb called the RACE reads again in MiXCR, with one record for every CDR3 protein. The sample has 65,000 to 95,000 distinct CDR3 sequences; approximately 8.1% are singletons. What was sequenced was whole blood. The receptors were sampled from a female donor in good health. Some clones in this sample may be carry-over from other donors' samples.

This clonotype has ten or more counts. The V and J genes are TRBV3-1 and TRBJ2-7; D gene ambiguous. Trimming shortened V by 1 base and J by 2 bases, and 9 bases separated the two germline ends. This CDR3 has 14 amino acids. CDR1 is LGHDT and CDR2 is YNNKEL in the germline V gene (reference sequence). The CDR3 bases are TGTGCCAGCAGCCAAGTCGTAGGAACCTACGAGCAGTACTTC. It encodes CASSQVVGTYEQYF.

This clonotype turned up a few times. This rearrangement joins TRBV6-1 to TRBJ1-4; D is unclear. Trimming shortened V by 7 bases and J by 0 bases, and 21 bases separated the two germline ends. The CDR3 has 18 amino acids. Germline V gives CDR1 MNHNS, CDR2 SASEGT. CDR3 bases: TGTGCCAGCATGGGCCAACCCCCACTCACCTCAACTAATGAAAAACTGTTTTTT. Protein sequence: CASMGQPPLTSTNEKLFF.

With regard to this clonotype: An end of the junction differs from the germline gene, which may be a read error. The chain recombines TRBV3-1 with TRBJ2-3; D gene ambiguous. CDR1 LGHDT and CDR2 YNNKEL come from the germline V gene (reference sequence). This CDR3 has 15 residues. DNA of the CDR3: TGTGCCAGCAGCCCCGATGGTAGCCGAGCAGACACGCAGTATTTT. As protein: CASSPDGSRADTQYF.

The chain recombines TRBV2 with TRBJ1-4, with D tentatively TRBD1 (6 bases). Germline CDR1 is SNHLY and CDR2 is FYNNEI. The CDR3 runs to 12 residues. The germline V and J ends were trimmed by 7 bases and 8 bases, with 11 bases remaining between them. This CDR3 is CASKGEEEKLFF. CDR3 sequence (DNA): TGTGCCAGCAAGGGGGAGGAAGAAAAACTGTTTTTT.

Only a few counts were recorded for this clonotype. The junction departs from germline at one end; a sequencing error may be responsible. The chain couples TRBV20-1 to TRBJ1-6; D is uncertain. CDR3 size: 13 residues. Germline CDR1 and CDR2: DFQATT and SNEGSKA (reference sequence). The CDR3 here is CSGAGDRNSPLNF. For the CDR3, the DNA is TGCAGTGGGGCGGGAGACCGTAATTCACCCCTCAACTTT.

This clonotype was seen ten or more times. The CDR3 sequence is CASSDPYKPSGGEETQYF. Written as DNA, the CDR3 is TGTGCCAGCAGCGACCCTTATAAACCTAGCGGGGGGGAGGAGACCCAGTACTTC. The chain is built from TRBV2 and TRBJ2-5; TRBD2 matches at 12 bases. Trimming removed 6 bases from V and 5 bases from J; junction bases left unmatched: 16. Germline-derived CDR1 and CDR2 are SNHLY and FYNNEI. The CDR3 has 18 amino acids.

The chain combines TRBV12-3 or TRBV12-4 with TRBJ1-1, with 7 bases that match TRBD1. J gave up 4 bases and V 6 bases, and 8 bases lay outside the gene matches. The CDR3 has 14 amino acids. CDR3 region: CASSSGGGVTEAFF. Written as DNA, the CDR3 is TGTGCCAGCAGCTCAGGGGGAGGGGTCACTGAAGCTTTCTTT.

This clonotype has ten or more counts. The rearrangement joins TRBV27 to TRBJ1-5; 7 nucleotides match TRBD1. The CDR3 loop spans 15 amino acids. V shed 4 bases, J shed 5 bases, and the junction held 8 bases outside the gene matches. Germline values: CDR1 MNHEY, CDR2 SMNVEV (reference sequence). The CDR3 DNA is TGTGCCAGCAGTTCCATCCCGGGACAGTATCAGCCCCAGCATTTT. This gives the protein CASSSIPGQYQPQHF.

This clonotype was recorded many times. The V call is TRBV6-1, the J call TRBJ1-6; no definite D call. The CDR3 extends over 15 amino acids. The V and J ends lost 7 bases and 9 bases respectively, with 19 bases between them. The germline V gene has CDR1 MNHNS and CDR2 SASEGT. The chain's CDR3 is CASMSSEELSSPLHF. The CDR3 DNA follows: TGTGCCAGCATGTCCTCAGAGGAGTTGAGTTCACCCCTCCACTTT.

The CDR3 nucleotides read TGCGCCAGCAGCCAAGATCGGACAGGGTGGTACACCGGGGAGCTGTTTTTT. Translated: CASSQDRTGWYTGELFF. The chain has TRBV4-3 and TRBJ2-2; 8 nucleotides line up with TRBD1. With V trimmed by 0 bases and J by 3 bases, 6 bases remained unmatched. The CDR3 sequence is 17 residues long. Germline values: CDR1 LGHNA, CDR2 YSLEER.

The table lists this clonotype with many counts. The chain is built from TRBV20-1 and TRBJ2-2; TRBD1 aligns across 7 bases. Germline trimming cut 6 bases from V and 3 bases from J; bases unmatched to any gene: 7. This CDR3 is 14 amino acids long. CDR1 DFQATT and CDR2 SNEGSKA come from the germline V gene (reference sequence). The CDR3 DNA is TGCAGTGCAAAACAGGGGCTCGACACCGGGGAGCTGTTTTTT. It encodes CSAKQGLDTGELFF.

In its sample, this clonotype was seen many times. This chain links TRBV29-1 with TRBJ2-7, with D uncertain. V lost 5 bases, J lost 0 bases, and 14 bases lay in between. This CDR3 is built from 14 residues. Looked up from germline, CDR1 is SQVTM and CDR2 is ANQGSEA. The DNA of the CDR3 is TGCAGCGTTCGTCGGTTGACATCCTCCTACGAGCAGTACTTC. Translation gives CSVRRLTSSYEQYF.

This clonotype was seen a handful of times. The gene calls are TRBV6-2 or TRBV6-3 and TRBJ2-7; TRBD2 matches 11 bases. Germline trimming cut 5 bases from V and 1 base from J; bases unmatched to any gene: 16. CDR1 and CDR2 from the germline V gene are MNHEY and SVGEGT. The CDR3 is 19 amino acids. DNA of the CDR3: TGTGCCAGCAGTCCGCGTTTGGCTAGCGGGGGGAAAAAATCCTACGAGCAGTACTTC. Translating gives CASSPRLASGGKKSYEQYF.

The table lists this clonotype with a few counts. The chain couples TRBV20-1 to TRBJ2-5; possible D gene TRBD1, 6 bases. V lost 6 bases and J 3 bases, leaving 14 bases between the germline ends. CDR1 and CDR2 (germline): DFQATT, SNEGSKA (reference sequence). The CDR3 length is 13 residues. The CDR3 DNA reads as TGCAGTGCCGGCCTACAGGGCGAAGAGACCCAGTACTTC. Translation: CSAGLQGEETQYF.

This clonotype was seen a few times. The V call is TRBV6-6, the J call TRBJ1-6; TRBD1 might be the D (5 bases). The germline CDR1 and CDR2 sequences are MNHNY and SVGAGI (reference sequence). The CDR3 covers 16 residues. Trimming removed 6 bases at V and 0 bases at J, with 12 bases between. The chain's CDR3 is CASSSRVSSYNSPLHF. The CDR3 region has the DNA TGTGCCAGCAGCTCCAGGGTCAGCTCCTATAATTCACCCCTCCACTTT.

This clonotype was detected ten times or more. V is TRBV2 and J is TRBJ1-1; D possibly corresponds to TRBD1 (6 bases). The CDR3 covers 13 residues. CDR1 and CDR2 (germline): SNHLY, FYNNEI. V was pared by 4 bases and J by 6 bases, with 12 bases between. The CDR3: CASSVGGLAEAFF. CDR3 DNA: TGTGCCAGCAGTGTTGGGGGCTTAGCTGAAGCTTTCTTT.